Listed here are 21 T cell receptor beta chains from one sample, sequenced in a study of shared clonotypes between healthy human individuals. The protocol was immunoSEQ multiplex PCR, while the TCRdb copy is restricted to in-frame clones and leaves out a portion. The sample has about a million clones; 60% to 80% are singletons. The sample was memory CD4+ T cells from PBMCs. Subset: CD45RA-negative fraction. The receptor source for this set is a man in his late teens or twenties in good health. Some clones in this sample may be carry-over from other donors' samples.

This clone was picked up one time. This chain connects TRBV28 to TRBJ1-5, with D unclear. CDR3 length equals 18 residues. CDR1 and CDR2 from the germline V gene are MDHEN and SYDVKM. Trimming cost V 1 base and J 4 bases, with 20 bases left between them. The CDR3 loop is CASSLYPIGPDGNQPQHF. The CDR3 bases are TGTGCCAGCAGTTTATACCCCATAGGGCCCGACGGAAATCAGCCCCAGCATTTT.

The chain uses TRBV7-2 and TRBJ2-1; 9 nucleotides align to TRBD2. CDR1 and CDR2 from the germline V gene are SGHTA and FQGNSA. J gave up 6 bases and V 1 base, and 4 bases lay outside the gene matches. This CDR3 has 15 residues. CDR3 sequence reads: CASSLEGLAVNEQFF. Here the CDR3 DNA reads TGTGCCAGCAGCTTAGAGGGACTAGCAGTCAATGAGCAGTTCTTC.

This clone appeared a few times. The chain recombines TRBV5-4 with TRBJ1-1; D is perhaps TRBD1 (5 bases). V lost 3 bases and J 4 bases, leaving 16 bases between the germline ends. CDR3 length: 15 amino acids. In germline, CDR1 is SGHNT, CDR2 YYREEE (reference sequence). The CDR3 sequence: CASSSVGGFSTEAFF. The CDR3 DNA reads as TGTGCCAGCAGCTCCGTGGGGGGGTTTAGCACTGAAGCTTTCTTT.

V is TRBV10-3 and J is TRBJ2-3; D perhaps matches TRBD2 (6 bases). The CDR3 loop spans 16 amino acids. Trimming pared 3 bases from V and 4 bases from J, leaving 17 bases between. From germline, CDR1 is ENHRY and CDR2 SYGVKD. In nucleotides, the CDR3 is TGTGCCATCAGTGATGTATCTGGAGGGCCATCAGATACGCAGTATTTT. This sequence encodes CAISDVSGGPSDTQYF.

The chain employs TRBV6-4 and TRBJ2-7; a possible D gene is TRBD1 (6 bases). The CDR3 has 13 residues. The germline CDR1 and CDR2 sequences are MRHNA and SNTAGT. Trimming pared 0 bases from V and 6 bases from J, leaving 9 bases between. CDR3 loop: CASSDSLGGEQYF. The CDR3 nucleotides are TGTGCCAGCAGTGACTCCTTAGGGGGCGAGCAGTACTTC.

This clone was observed many times. V gene TRBV2 combines with J gene TRBJ1-2, with 7 bases matching TRBD1. The CDR3 runs 13 residues. After removal of 6 bases from V and 5 bases from J, the junction contained 6 bases not matched to a gene. The germline V gene has CDR1 SNHLY and CDR2 FYNNEI. The CDR3 bases are TGTGCCAGCAGCGGGGACAGAGAATATGGCTACACCTTC. It is translated as CASSGDREYGYTF.

This clone came up a few times. This chain connects TRBV5-1 to TRBJ2-2; possibly TRBD2 for D (7 bases). V lost 4 bases to trimming and J lost 0 bases, with 13 bases between them. CDR1 is SGHRS, CDR2 YFSETQ, per germline. This CDR3 contains 16 residues. The DNA of the CDR3 is TGCGCCAGCAGCCGGCGGGGGCCTACGAACACCGGGGAGCTGTTTTTT. It is translated as CASSRRGPTNTGELFF.

The rearrangement joins TRBV5-6 to TRBJ2-7; 7 positions match TRBD2. V was clipped by 2 bases and J by 0 bases; unmatched bases: 8. There are 16 residues in the CDR3. In germline, CDR1 is SGHDT, CDR2 YYEEEE. The CDR3 DNA reads as TGTGCCAGCAGCTTACGTCCTAGCGGCAGCTCCTACGAGCAGTACTTC. Its protein product is CASSLRPSGSSYEQYF.

This clone has a single count. The chain combines TRBV27 with TRBJ1-5, with TRBD1 matching 7 bases. Germline V gene lookup returns CDR1 MNHEY and CDR2 SMNVEV (reference sequence). The CDR3 is made up of 13 amino acids. With V trimmed by 6 bases and J by 6 bases, 5 bases remained unmatched. CDR3 residues: CASSLNRGQPQHF. CDR3 coding DNA: TGTGCCAGCAGCCTAAACAGGGGTCAGCCCCAGCATTTT.

V and J are TRBV5-4 and TRBJ1-2; TRBD1 matches at 9 bases. Germline V gene lookup returns CDR1 SGHNT and CDR2 YYREEE (reference sequence). V gave up 2 bases and J gave up 4 bases; unmatched junction bases: 6. The CDR3 extends over 15 amino acids. The CDR3 nucleotides are TGTGCCAGCAGCTTAGGTGGACAGGGGCCCTATGGCTACACCTTC. It specifies CASSLGGQGPYGYTF.

The J gene is TRBJ2-5, the V gene TRBV5-5, with 8 bases identical to TRBD1. The V and J ends lost 4 bases and 3 bases, in that order; junction bases with no gene match: 5. The CDR3 is 14 amino acids. CDR1 and CDR2 from the germline V gene are SGHKS and YYEKEE (reference sequence). CDR3 coding DNA: TGTGCCAGCAGCCCGAACAGGGGGGAAGAGACCCAGTACTTC. This sequence encodes CASSPNRGEETQYF. Filled out from reference TRBV5-5 and TRBJ2-5, the complete variable domain reads DAGVTQSPTHLIKTRGQQVTLRCSPISGHKSVSWYQQVLGQGPQFIFQYYEKEERGRGNFPDRFSARQFPNYSSELNVNALLLGDSALYLCASSPNRGEETQYFGPGTRLLVL.

The chain uses TRBV6-5 and TRBJ1-4, with a possible D match to TRBD1 (5 bases). This CDR3 is built from 14 residues. Germline assignment: CDR1 MNHEY and CDR2 SVGAGI. The V gene lost 6 bases and the J gene lost 7 bases, with 15 bases spanning the gap. The CDR3 DNA sequence: TGTGCCAGCAGCTCGGACCCGAGGGGTGAAAAACTGTTTTTT. Translated, it gives CASSSDPRGEKLFF.

Comments on this clone: The same CDR3 also results from other DNA sequences found in this sample. The CDR3, as DNA: TGTGCCAGCAGTCTAGGACTAGCCGATTACGAGCAGTACTTC. Protein sequence: CASSLGLADYEQYF. The chain couples TRBV28 to TRBJ2-7; 8 bases are a match to TRBD2. The germline V gene has CDR1 MDHEN and CDR2 SYDVKM. The CDR3 spans 14 residues. Trimming at V came to 5 bases and at J to 4 bases, leaving 7 bases not matched to a gene.

This chain connects TRBV2 to TRBJ2-3; D is unresolved. There are 10 residues in the CDR3. V gave up 4 bases and J gave up 14 bases, with 10 bases separating them. CDR1 and CDR2 from the germline V gene are SNHLY and FYNNEI. CDR3 sequence: CASSVIHAYF. The DNA of the CDR3 is TGTGCCAGCAGTGTGATACATGCGTATTTT.

J is TRBJ2-3 and V is TRBV2, with 10 bases fitting TRBD1. Germline V lookup: CDR1 SNHLY, CDR2 FYNNEI. J was trimmed by 6 bases and V by 7 bases; bases with no gene match: 10. This CDR3 region has 15 residues. CDR3 sequence: CASMGRDRGSDTQYF. For the CDR3, the DNA is TGTGCCAGCATGGGCCGGGACAGGGGATCTGATACGCAGTATTTT. Full variable domain (missing parts from reference TRBV2 and TRBJ2-3): EPEVTQTPSHQVTQMGQEVILRCVPISNHLYFYWYRQILGQKVEFLVSFYNNEISEKSEIFDDQFSVERPDGSNFTLKIRSTKLEDSAMYFCASMGRDRGSDTQYFGPGTRLTVL.

V gene TRBV28 combines with J gene TRBJ2-7, with a possible D match to TRBD1 (5 bases). The germline V and J ends were trimmed by 5 bases and 5 bases, with 13 bases remaining between them. From germline, CDR1 is MDHEN and CDR2 SYDVKM. The CDR3 covers 13 residues. The CDR3 nucleotides read TGTGCCAGCAGTCTCCTAGGGGCGCACGAGCAGTACTTC. The encoded protein is CASSLLGAHEQYF.

The rearrangement joins TRBV19 to TRBJ2-6; possible D gene TRBD1, 5 bases. The CDR3 has 19 residues. CDR1 and CDR2 from the germline V gene are LNHDA and SQIVND (reference sequence). The V end was cut by 6 bases, the J end by 0 bases, with 21 bases between. This CDR3 reads CASRPIVRGIYSGANVLTF. Here the CDR3 DNA reads TGTGCCAGTAGGCCAATTGTAAGGGGCATCTACTCTGGGGCCAACGTCCTGACTTTC. Together with reference TRBV19 and TRBJ2-6, the CDR3 gives the full variable domain: DGGITQSPKYLFRKEGQNVTLSCEQNLNHDAMYWYRQDPGQGLRLIYYSQIVNDFQKGDIAEGYSVSREKKESFPLTVTSAQKNPTAFYLCASRPIVRGIYSGANVLTFGAGSRLTVL.

This clone was detected only a few times. CDR3 coding DNA: TGCGCCAGCAGCTTTCACTCCGCAACTAATGAAAAACTGTTTTTT. Protein: CASSFHSATNEKLFF. The gene calls are TRBV5-1 and TRBJ1-4; unclear D gene. Germline loops: CDR1 SGHRS, CDR2 YFSETQ. V was pared by 2 bases and J by 0 bases, with 8 bases between. The CDR3 totals 15 residues.

V is TRBV11-2 and J is TRBJ2-5, with 8 bases fitting TRBD1. Germline CDR1 reads SGHAT; CDR2 reads FQNNGV. Trimming took 5 bases from V and 4 from J; bases not matched to a gene: 3. This CDR3 is 13 amino acids long. CDR3 in amino acids: CASSRDRRETQYF. DNA for the CDR3: TGTGCCAGCAGCCGGGACAGGAGAGAGACCCAGTACTTC. The full variable domain, completed using reference TRBV11-2 and TRBJ2-5, is EAGVAQSPRYKIIEKRQSVAFWCNPISGHATLYWYQQILGQGPKLLIQFQNNGVVDDSQLPKDRFSAERLKGVDSTLKIQPAKLEDSAVYLCASSRDRRETQYFGPGTRLLVL.

This sequence joins TRBV6-6 and TRBJ1-3; D unresolved. The CDR3 covers 13 residues. Trimming shortened V by 6 bases and J by 10 bases, and 16 bases separated the two germline ends. In germline, CDR1 is MNHNY, CDR2 SVGAGI (reference sequence). The CDR3 protein is CASSPRIRETIYF. The DNA for the CDR3 is TGTGCCAGCAGCCCACGGATTCGGGAGACCATATATTTT.

V gene TRBV29-1 combines with J gene TRBJ2-5; no reliable D call. The CDR3 spans 12 residues. Germline loops: CDR1 SQVTM, CDR2 ANQGSEA. Trimming shortened V by 2 bases and J by 6 bases, and 10 bases separated the two germline ends. CDR3 nucleotides: TGCAGCGTTGAAAATATGGGGAAGACCCAGTACTTC. This codes for CSVENMGKTQYF.